These 9 T cell receptor beta chains originate from one sample sequenced in a study of blood T cell repertoires in COVID-19. Measured with immunoSEQ multiplex PCR; TCRdb has only the in-frame clones, and not every one. The table shows some 120,000 clones, with about 86% occurring only once. Sequenced: peripheral blood. All receptors derive from a man older than 75 with active or convalescent COVID-19.

In this sample, this clone turned up once. V is TRBV6-5 and J is TRBJ1-1; no clear D. Trimming stripped 8 bases from V and 0 bases from J, with 4 bases between. The CDR3 has 11 amino acids. Germline loops: CDR1 MNHEY, CDR2 SVGAGI. As DNA, the CDR3 is TGTGCCAGCTTAATGAACACTGAAGCTTTCTTT. This sequence encodes CASLMNTEAFF.

The genes are TRBV6-5 and TRBJ1-2; 9 nucleotides match TRBD1. V was pared by 6 bases and J by 4 bases, with 6 bases of the junction left unmatched. The germline V gene has CDR1 MNHEY and CDR2 SVGAGI. The CDR3 length is 14 residues. CDR3 coding DNA: TGTGCCAGCAGAGTACAGGGGGCCTCCTATGGCTACACCTTC. It is translated as CASRVQGASYGYTF.

This clone is a singleton in its sample. Compared with germline, one end of the junction differs, possibly owing to a read error. The chain employs TRBV20-1 and TRBJ2-3, with D maybe TRBD1 (5 bases). CDR1 and CDR2 from the germline V gene are DFQATT and SNEGSKA (reference sequence). The CDR3 runs 14 residues. This CDR3 reads CSASWQGSTDTQYF. The CDR3 coding sequence is TGCAGTGCTAGTTGGCAGGGCAGCACAGATACGCAATATTTT.

V usage is TRBV9 and J usage is TRBJ1-1; a weak D match, TRBD1 (5 bases). V was shortened by 2 bases and J by 4 bases, with 12 bases between the two germline ends. CDR3 length: 14 amino acids. CDR1 SGDLS and CDR2 YYNGEE come from the germline V gene. The CDR3 DNA is TGTGCCAGCAGCGTGGCGGAGGGGAGCACTGAAGCTTTCTTT. It yields the protein CASSVAEGSTEAFF. Full variable domain (remainder filled in from reference TRBV9 and TRBJ1-1): DSGVTQTPKHLITATGQRVTLRCSPRSGDLSVYWYQQSLDQGLQFLIQYYNGEERAKGNILERFSAQQFPDLHSELNLSSLELGDSALYFCASSVAEGSTEAFFGQGTRLTVV.

Comments on this clone: Other DNA variants within this sample encode the same CDR3. The V and J genes are TRBV6-6 and TRBJ2-7, with D possibly matching TRBD1 (5 bases). CDR3 length: 12 amino acids. Germline CDR1 reads MNHNY; CDR2 reads SVGAGI (reference sequence). V lost 5 bases and J lost 3, with 8 bases in between. The DNA for the CDR3 is TGTGCCAGCAGTCCCCAGGGCTACGAGCAGTACTTC. Amino acids: CASSPQGYEQYF.

The CDR3 DNA follows: TGTGCCAGCAGTGTTCAGGCGAACACTGAAGCTTTCTTT. The encoded protein is CASSVQANTEAFF. V gene TRBV2 combines with J gene TRBJ1-1; no clear D. The CDR3 is made up of 13 amino acids. Trimming stripped 4 bases from V and 1 base from J, with 7 bases between. Germline values: CDR1 SNHLY, CDR2 FYNNEI.

The chain recombines TRBV4-1 with TRBJ1-2, with 8 bases identical to TRBD1. Germline V gives CDR1 MGHRA, CDR2 YSYEKL. The CDR3 spans 17 residues. V shed 0 bases, J shed 5 bases, and the junction held 11 bases outside the gene matches. The CDR3 sequence: CASSQEGQGGTGYGYTF. The CDR3 region has the DNA TGCGCCAGCAGCCAAGAAGGACAGGGAGGTACAGGGTATGGCTACACCTTC.

J is TRBJ2-7 and V is TRBV4-3; weak D call: TRBD1 (5 bases). Trimming took off 3 bases at V and 3 bases at J, with 9 bases between the two ends. CDR1 is LGHNA and CDR2 is YSLEER in the germline V gene. This CDR3 is built from 13 residues. The CDR3 region has the DNA TGCGCCAGCAGCCAGGGGCTGGACTACGAGCAGTACTTC. This encodes CASSQGLDYEQYF.

The chain's CDR3 is CASSLAGDYGYTF. The CDR3 region has the DNA TGCGCCAGCAGCTTGGCAGGGGACTATGGCTACACCTTC. V is TRBV5-1 and J is TRBJ1-2; D perhaps matches TRBD1 (6 bases). CDR1 SGHRS and CDR2 YFSETQ come from the germline V gene. V was shortened by 0 bases and J by 3 bases, with 6 bases between the two germline ends. CDR3 size: 13 residues. The full variable domain, its missing parts supplied by reference TRBV5-1 and TRBJ1-2, is KAGVTQTPRYLIKTRGQQVTLSCSPISGHRSVSWYQQTPGQGLQFLFEYFSETQRNKGNFPGRFSGRQFSNSRSEMNVSTLELGDSALYLCASSLAGDYGYTFGSGTRLTVV.